This TCR beta chain was observed in a study of blood T cell repertoires in COVID-19 (dated by TCRdb to the early 2020s). Regarding the complete study: The collaborator samples originated in the United States, Italy and Spain and spanned the acute and convalescent phases of COVID-19. The samples were drawn from two sources: the first 160 participants of the ongoing ImmuneRACE study, and some 1,300 subjects contributed by 6 global collaborators. Where available, HLA class I and class II types were taken from metadata supplied by the sample provider and were not determined by assay-based typing. The prospective study material was composed of cDNA or gDNA derived from T cells, B-cell-depleted T cells, or PBMCs. The repertoires were released in a freely available public database intended as a resource for research on the immune response to SARS-CoV-2. A de-identified subject ID, COVID-19 status, age in years and sex were almost always included in the sample metadata. Deeply sampled blood TCRbeta repertoires from subjects exposed to, actively infected with, or recovered from COVID-19 were included in the dataset. On the study overall, not on this receptor specifically: Clinical and demographic metadata were provided uncurated, with the amount varying by source and participant.

Collaborating institutions collected whole blood in K2EDTA tubes following their own protocols. For TCRbeta analysis, collaborator samples were shipped as frozen whole blood, as isolated PBMCs, or as DNA extracted from either sample type. V is shortened by 7 bases, J by 0 bases, and the region joining them spans 9 bases. Counted from cysteine to phenylalanine, this CDR3 has 13 amino acids. Of all the DNA, just the CDR3 is kept, 39 bases in frame from base 1. CDR1 MNHEY and CDR2 SVGAGI were looked up in the germline V gene. Regarding this clone: Its antigen remains unidentified. Nothing much larger sits one base from this clone, and base qualities are not available.

The immunoSEQ Assay, a bias-controlled multiplex PCR, was used to amplify TCRbeta CDR3 regions from genomic DNA. As for how the authors treated the data: The number of nucleated cells in each sample was estimated by amplification of reference gene primers within the assay. Sequence reads were collapsed and filtered to measure the absolute abundance of every unique TCRbeta CDR3 rearrangement. For each sample, productive Simpson clonality was calculated by taking the square root of Simpson's diversity index across productive rearrangements. TCRdb provides this immuneACCESS table in a form limited to in-frame rearrangements. Some clones are lacking; in checked studies, under half of them reflect an unresolved V gene, and why the rest are absent is not known. From that table come the V and J calls and clone size; the DNA was used to work out D and trimming. The sample table shows around 65,000 clones, and 76% are seen once. About 6.4% of the sample is taken by the ten largest.

The clonotype comes from a woman aged 50 to 60 with active or convalescent COVID-19. The sequenced sample consisted of peripheral blood. The chain is assembled from TRBV6-5 and TRBJ1-1; no D segment can be confidently identified. The CDR3 protein sequence reads: CASMRGMNTEAFF. The DNA sequence is as follows: TGTGCCAGCATGCGGGGTATGAACACTGAAGCTTTCTTT.